This T cell receptor beta chain was captured by sequencing in a study of blood T cells in healthy people across ages. This CDR3 is built from 13 residues. Germline-derived CDR1 and CDR2 are DFQATT and SNEGSKA (reference sequence). Trimming at V came to 3 bases and at J to 6 bases, leaving 4 bases not matched to a gene. RNA extraction gave at least 5 micrograms of total RNA per sample. With a J-beta primer mix and a sample-barcoded 5' primer, a second PCR ran 7 to 11 cycles. TCRdb passed the 5' RACE reads through MiXCR, listing each CDR3 protein once. The table has 1,800,000 or so distinct CDR3 sequences, about two fifths seen once.

The genes are TRBV20-1 and TRBJ2-1; TRBD1 aligns across 8 bases. The source of this sequence is a human donor in good health. The material sequenced was blood. CDR3 sequence: CSARDRVGNEQFF. The CDR3, as DNA: TGCAGTGCTAGGGACAGGGTAGGCAATGAGCAGTTCTTC.